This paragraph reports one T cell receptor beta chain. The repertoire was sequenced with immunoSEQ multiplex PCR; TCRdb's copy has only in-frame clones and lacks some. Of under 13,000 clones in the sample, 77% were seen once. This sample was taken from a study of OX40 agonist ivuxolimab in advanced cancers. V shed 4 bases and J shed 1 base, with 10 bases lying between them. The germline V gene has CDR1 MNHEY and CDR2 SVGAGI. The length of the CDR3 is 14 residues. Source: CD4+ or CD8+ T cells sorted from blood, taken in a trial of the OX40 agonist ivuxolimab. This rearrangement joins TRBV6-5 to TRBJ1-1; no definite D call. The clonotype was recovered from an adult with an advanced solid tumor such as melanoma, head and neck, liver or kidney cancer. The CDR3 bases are TGTGCCAGCAGTTTGACCCCAGGGAACACTGAAGCTTTCTTT. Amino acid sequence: CASSLTPGNTEAFF.